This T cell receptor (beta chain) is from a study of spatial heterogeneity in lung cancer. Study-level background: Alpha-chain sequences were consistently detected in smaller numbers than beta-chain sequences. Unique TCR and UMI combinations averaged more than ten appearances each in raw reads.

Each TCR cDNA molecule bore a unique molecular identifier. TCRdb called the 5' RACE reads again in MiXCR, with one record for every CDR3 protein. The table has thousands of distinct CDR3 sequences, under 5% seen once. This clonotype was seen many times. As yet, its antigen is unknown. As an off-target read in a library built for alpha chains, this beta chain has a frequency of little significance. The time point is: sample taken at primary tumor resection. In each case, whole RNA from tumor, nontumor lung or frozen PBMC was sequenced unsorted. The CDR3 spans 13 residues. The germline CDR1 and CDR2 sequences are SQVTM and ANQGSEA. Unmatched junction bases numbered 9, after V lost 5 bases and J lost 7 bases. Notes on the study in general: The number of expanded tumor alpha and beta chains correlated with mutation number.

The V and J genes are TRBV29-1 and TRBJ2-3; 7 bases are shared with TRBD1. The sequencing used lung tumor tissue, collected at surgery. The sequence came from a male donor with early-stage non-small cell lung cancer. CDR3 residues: CSVLRDSPYTQYF. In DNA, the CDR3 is TGCAGCGTTCTCCGGGACAGCCCATATACGCAGTATTTT.